This T cell receptor (beta chain) was sequenced for a study of cytomegalovirus exposure and HLA in healthy donors. Of note for this clone: The target antigen is unknown.

Overall study findings and caveats: A missense variant in DCLRE1C was later tied to TCR beta V- and J-gene trimming. In a later analysis, at a false discovery rate of 0.05, some 17,000 TCR beta sequences were associated with HLA alleles. Available immune exposure information covered CMV serostatus only.

The CDR3 has 14 amino acids. Per germline, CDR1 LNHDA and CDR2 SQIVND (reference sequence). Trimming took 2 bases from V and 6 from J; bases not matched to a gene: 3. PCR was performed using 60 Vbeta and 13 Jbeta primers. The table came from immunoSEQ multiplex PCR; TCRdb's copy has only in-frame clones and leaves some out. The sample carries over 150,000 clones, approximately 74% recorded once. The chain carries TRBV19 and TRBJ2-2; TRBD1 matches at 7 bases. Sequencing was performed on PBMCs. The receptor's source is a man aged 30 to 39 in good health and CMV-seronegative. The CDR3 spells CASSIYDRAGELFF. CDR3 in DNA: TGTGCCAGTAGTATATACGACAGGGCCGGGGAGCTGTTTTTT.